The 21 T cell receptor beta chains given below trace back to one sample, sequenced in a study of cytomegalovirus exposure and HLA in healthy donors. The PCR ran on 60 Vbeta and 13 Jbeta primers. Here immunoSEQ multiplex PCR was the method, and the copy in TCRdb shows in-frame clones only, minus some. The repertoire holds roughly 120,000 clones, 60% to 80% seen once, with roughly 15% in the top ten. The specimen sequenced was PBMCs. The receptors derive from a man between 45 and 60 years old in good health and CMV-seropositive.

CDR3 coding DNA: TGCGCCAGCAGTGGTTCCGGGGGCTACGAGCAGTACTTC. Translated, it gives CASSGSGGYEQYF. The chain employs TRBV10-1 and TRBJ2-7; D perhaps matches TRBD2 (6 bases). This CDR3 is 13 amino acids long. Germline values: CDR1 WNHNN, CDR2 SYGVQD (reference sequence). V dropped 4 bases and J dropped 3 bases, with 10 bases sitting between them.

The V and J genes are TRBV6-5 and TRBJ1-6, with 7 positions matching TRBD1. Germline CDR1 is MNHEY and CDR2 is SVGAGI. V lost 5 bases and J lost 10; bases outside the gene matches: 8. The CDR3 loop spans 14 amino acids. The CDR3 DNA reads as TGTGCCAGCAGTGAAGTAGGAGGGGGCTCACCCCTCCACTTT. It is translated as CASSEVGGGSPLHF.

The CDR3 here is CASRRGGDTEAFF. CDR3 nucleotides: TGTGCCAGCAGAAGAGGGGGGGACACTGAAGCTTTCTTT. The V gene is TRBV28, the J gene TRBJ1-1, with D possibly TRBD1 on 6 matching bases. CDR1 is MDHEN and CDR2 is SYDVKM in the germline V gene. The CDR3 spans 13 residues. Trimming cost V 6 bases and J 3 bases, with 11 bases left between them.

The chain links TRBV6-1 to TRBJ1-5; 9 bases match TRBD1. V lost 2 bases and J lost 7; bases outside the gene matches: 6. CDR3 size: 15 residues. Germline V gene sequence: CDR1 MNHNS, CDR2 SASEGT. The CDR3 is CASSERRTGEQPQHF. CDR3 sequence (DNA): TGTGCCAGCAGTGAACGAAGGACAGGGGAACAGCCCCAGCATTTT.

The V call is TRBV18, the J call TRBJ1-4; maybe TRBD1 (6 bases). Trimming removed 3 bases at V and 6 bases at J, with 23 bases between. The germline V gene has CDR1 KGHSH and CDR2 LQKENI. The CDR3 contains 18 residues. CDR3: CASSPGDEPTGYDEKLFF. CDR3 nucleotides: TGTGCCAGCTCACCGGGAGACGAACCCACAGGGTATGATGAAAAACTGTTTTTT.

The rearrangement links TRBV5-6 to TRBJ2-7; the match to TRBD1 covers 7 bases. There are 15 residues in the CDR3. Trimming removed 4 bases from V and 5 bases from J; junction bases left unmatched: 12. CDR1 is SGHDT and CDR2 is YYEEEE in the germline V gene. Here the CDR3 DNA reads TGTGCCAGCAGCCCAGGGACAGCTTTTGTCCACGAGCAGTACTTC. This encodes CASSPGTAFVHEQYF. Full variable domain (remainder filled in from reference TRBV5-6 and TRBJ2-7): DAGVTQSPTHLIKTRGQQVTLRCSPKSGHDTVSWYQQALGQGPQFIFQYYEEEERQRGNFPDRFSGHQFPNYSSELNVNALLLGDSALYLCASSPGTAFVHEQYFGPGTRLTVT.

The chain recombines TRBV11-2 with TRBJ2-7; a possible D gene is TRBD1 (5 bases). CDR3 length: 16 amino acids. V was pared by 4 bases and J by 0 bases, with 16 bases between. Germline assignment: CDR1 SGHAT and CDR2 FQNNGV. The chain's CDR3 is CASSSHRGSSSYEQYF. The CDR3 DNA sequence: TGTGCCAGCAGCTCGCATAGGGGATCGAGCTCCTACGAGCAGTACTTC.

This clone has more than one count but fewer than ten. The chain has TRBV7-9 and TRBJ1-1; D is possibly TRBD1 (5 bases). This CDR3 comprises 15 residues. V was shortened by 4 bases and J by 0 bases, with 12 bases between the two germline ends. Per germline, CDR1 SEHNR and CDR2 FQNEAQ (reference sequence). The CDR3 nucleotides are TGTGCCAGCAGCTCCGGGGGGTCAGTGAACACTGAAGCTTTCTTT. It specifies CASSSGGSVNTEAFF.

The genes are TRBV7-9 and TRBJ2-7, with D tentatively TRBD1 (5 bases). V was cut by 5 bases and J by 5 bases, with 13 bases left in between. Germline V lookup: CDR1 SEHNR, CDR2 FQNEAQ (reference sequence). This CDR3 spans 13 amino acids. The CDR3 loop reads CASSPREGNEQYF. The CDR3 DNA is TGTGCCAGCAGCCCCAGGGAAGGGAACGAGCAGTACTTC.

The gene calls are TRBV4-1 and TRBJ1-1; 9 nucleotides align to TRBD1. CDR3 length equals 15 residues. Trimming at V came to 3 bases and at J to 6 bases, leaving 8 bases not matched to a gene. Germline CDR1 and CDR2: MGHRA and YSYEKL. The DNA of the CDR3 is TGCGCCAGCAGCCATACCGGGACAGGGAGATCTGAAGCTTTCTTT. Amino acid sequence: CASSHTGTGRSEAFF.

As DNA, the CDR3 is TGTGCCACTCCGAATCACCCGGACAATGAGCAGTTCTTC. The encoded protein is CATPNHPDNEQFF. This chain uses TRBV15 with TRBJ2-1; D not certain. Germline CDR1 is LNHNV and CDR2 is YYDKDF (reference sequence). V was shortened by 9 bases and J by 5 bases, with 14 bases between the two germline ends. This CDR3 region has 13 residues.

V gene TRBV5-1 combines with J gene TRBJ2-7, with 7 bases matching TRBD1. This CDR3 spans 16 amino acids. Looked up from germline, CDR1 is SGHRS and CDR2 is YFSETQ. The ends lost 1 base at V and 3 bases at J; junction bases unmatched: 10. The CDR3 DNA reads as TGCGCCAGCAGCTTGACGACAGGGCTGATTAGCTACGAGCAGTACTTC. Translating gives CASSLTTGLISYEQYF.

The chain links TRBV6-5 to TRBJ2-7, with 11 bases fitting TRBD2. Trimming at V came to 6 bases and at J to 2 bases, leaving 6 bases not matched to a gene. The length of the CDR3 is 15 residues. Germline V gives CDR1 MNHEY, CDR2 SVGAGI. CDR3 nucleotides: TGTGCCAGCAGCCCAGGGACTAGCGGAACCTACGAGCAGTACTTC. Protein sequence: CASSPGTSGTYEQYF.

The chain uses TRBV7-8 and TRBJ1-4; TRBD1 matches 8 bases. Trimming took 3 bases from V and 2 from J; bases not matched to a gene: 5. Germline assignment: CDR1 SGHVS and CDR2 FQNEAQ. There are 16 residues in the CDR3. The CDR3 region is CASSLGRGRTNEKLFF. DNA for the CDR3: TGTGCCAGCAGCTTGGGCAGGGGGCGTACTAATGAAAAACTGTTTTTT.

The chain joins TRBV11-3 to TRBJ2-1; D possibly corresponds to TRBD1 (6 bases). The CDR3 totals 15 residues. Trimming stripped 2 bases from V and 7 bases from J, with 15 bases between. The germline V gene encodes CDR1 SGHNT and CDR2 YENEEA. The CDR3 bases are TGTGCCAGCAGCTTAAGGCAGGGGTCCGGGAATGAGCAGTTCTTC. The encoded protein is CASSLRQGSGNEQFF.

V and J are TRBV9 and TRBJ1-1; a weak D match, TRBD1 (5 bases). This CDR3 comprises 14 residues. CDR1 is SGDLS and CDR2 is YYNGEE in the germline V gene. The V and J ends lost 3 bases and 5 bases respectively, with 14 bases between them. The chain's CDR3 is CASSGGGVRTEAFF. The CDR3 DNA reads TGTGCCAGCAGCGGGGGCGGGGTGAGGACTGAAGCTTTCTTT.

The sample holds a few counts of this clone. This rearrangement joins TRBV28 to TRBJ1-4; TRBD1 matches 8 bases. The length of the CDR3 is 16 residues. After removal of 1 base from V and 4 bases from J, the junction contained 5 bases not matched to a gene. Germline V gives CDR1 MDHEN, CDR2 SYDVKM. The CDR3 nucleotides read TGTGCCAGCAGTTTATACCAGGGGGCGGGTAATGAAAAACTGTTTTTT. Translating it yields CASSLYQGAGNEKLFF.

The chain links TRBV2 to TRBJ2-7, with 9 bases that match TRBD2. The trim removed 8 bases at V and 6 bases at J, leaving 11 bases unmatched. The CDR3 loop spans 14 amino acids. The germline CDR1 and CDR2 sequences are SNHLY and FYNNEI. The CDR3 bases are TGTGCCAGCGGGGGACTAGCTATGGGTGGCGAGCAGTACTTC. Translating gives CASGGLAMGGEQYF.

This clone has a handful of counts. The rearrangement uses TRBV28 and TRBJ1-3; no reliable D call. CDR1 is MDHEN, CDR2 SYDVKM, per germline. The V end was cut by 6 bases, the J end by 4 bases, with 13 bases between. The CDR3 extends over 14 amino acids. CDR3 in DNA: TGTGCCAGCAGCGTTCGGGCGGGGGGAAACACCATATATTTT. The encoded protein is CASSVRAGGNTIYF.

This chain joins TRBV6-6 and TRBJ2-2; TRBD2 is a possible D gene (5 bases). Germline CDR1 is MNHNY and CDR2 is SVGAGI (reference sequence). The CDR3 spans 13 residues. With 2 bases removed from V and 4 bases from J, the gap between germline ends came to 5 bases. CDR3 sequence: CASSYAGTGELFF. DNA for the CDR3: TGTGCCAGCAGTTACGCGGGCACCGGGGAGCTGTTTTTT.

The genes are TRBV27 and TRBJ2-5, with TRBD1 identical over 8 bases. TRBJ2-7 explains the end of the DNA better; the J call may be wrong. The CDR3 totals 17 residues. Germline V gives CDR1 MNHEY, CDR2 SMNVEV (reference sequence). The CDR3 DNA reads as TGTGCCAGCAGTCGCCCCTTGGGACAGGCTATAGCCTACGAGCAGTACTTC. Translating it yields CASSRPLGQAIAYEQYF.